Presented here are 17 T cell receptor beta chains from one specimen sequenced in a study of blood T cell repertoires in COVID-19. TCRdb's table, derived via immunoSEQ multiplex PCR, lists solely in-frame clones and lacks some. The data contain 150,000 to 200,000 clones, 85% to 90% of them seen just once; the ten biggest clones take up just under 8.5%. The sequencing input was peripheral blood. These receptors were taken from a woman aged 55 to 70 with acute or convalescent COVID-19.

The rearrangement links TRBV5-1 to TRBJ1-2, with D tentatively TRBD1 (6 bases). Germline CDR1 SGHRS, CDR2 YFSETQ. This CDR3 is built from 15 residues. V was trimmed by 3 bases and J by 5 bases, leaving 17 bases between them. The CDR3 nucleotides are TGCGCCAGCAGCTGGGGGACCGGGACAATTTATGGCTACACCTTC. Its translation: CASSWGTGTIYGYTF.

The rearrangement uses TRBV24-1 and TRBJ2-2, with TRBD1 identical over 7 bases. V shed 10 bases and J 4 bases; nucleotides not matched to a gene: 2. The CDR3 runs 12 residues. Germline V gene sequence: CDR1 KGHDR, CDR2 SFDVKD. CDR3 sequence (DNA): TGTGCCACGGGACAGTTCACCGGGGAGCTGTTTTTT. It translates to CATGQFTGELFF.

Written as DNA, the CDR3 is TGCGCCAGCAGCTTGCGGACAGCCAGTAATTCACCCCTCCACTTT. As protein: CASSLRTASNSPLHF. The rearrangement links TRBV5-1 to TRBJ1-6; D possibly corresponds to TRBD1 (6 bases). CDR1 and CDR2 (germline): SGHRS, YFSETQ. The ends were cut back, 1 base at V and 6 bases at J, with 11 bases in the middle. This CDR3 has 15 amino acids.

The chain is built from TRBV27 and TRBJ1-6; TRBD1 is a possible D gene (5 bases). Trimming pared 2 bases from V and 7 bases from J, leaving 15 bases between. This CDR3 is built from 16 residues. Germline V gene data show CDR1 as MNHEY and CDR2 as SMNVEV (reference sequence). The DNA of the CDR3 is TGTGCCAGCAGTTTAATGGGGGGTGTACGGAATTCACCCCTCCACTTT. This codes for CASSLMGGVRNSPLHF.

The V and J genes are TRBV24-1 and TRBJ2-1; D gene uncertain. The germline gives CDR1 KGHDR, CDR2 SFDVKD. The CDR3 length is 12 residues. Trimming pared 6 bases from V and 4 bases from J, leaving 6 bases between. The CDR3 spells CATSSPYNEQFF. CDR3 nucleotide sequence: TGTGCCACCAGTAGCCCGTACAATGAGCAGTTCTTC.

J is TRBJ1-5 and V is TRBV6-5, with D perhaps matching TRBD1 (6 bases). The CDR3 covers 12 residues. Trimming pared 4 bases from V and 10 bases from J, leaving 11 bases between. The germline CDR1 and CDR2 sequences are MNHEY and SVGAGI. For the CDR3, the DNA is TGTGCCAGCAGTTCCCAGACAGGCCCCCAGCATTTT. Encoded protein: CASSSQTGPQHF.

V usage is TRBV30 and J usage is TRBJ2-1, with 11 bases lining up with TRBD2. This CDR3 has 17 amino acids. Per germline, CDR1 GTSNPN and CDR2 SVGIG (reference sequence). Losses at the gene ends were 0 bases for V and 7 bases for J; bases not matched to a gene: 11. CDR3 sequence (DNA): TGTGCCTGGAGTGTACTGTCTAGCGGGAGGAATAGGAATGAGCAGTTCTTC. Encoded protein: CAWSVLSSGRNRNEQFF.

This chain connects TRBV14 to TRBJ2-3, with D perhaps TRBD1 (6 bases). The germline V gene encodes CDR1 SGHDN and CDR2 FVKESK. This CDR3 has 15 residues. The V end was cut by 5 bases, the J end by 6 bases, with 18 bases between. CDR3 nucleotides: TGTGCCAGCAGCTCACAGACAGGACGGGTGGATACGCAGTATTTT. This sequence encodes CASSSQTGRVDTQYF.

V usage is TRBV10-1 and J usage is TRBJ2-3; a possible D gene is TRBD1 (6 bases). The CDR3 runs to 13 residues. V shed 5 bases and J shed 8 bases, with 14 bases lying between them. The V gene's germline CDR1 is WNHNN and CDR2 SYGVQD (reference sequence). The CDR3 nucleotides are TGCGCCAGCAGTCGGGACAAAAAGGGTACGCAGTATTTT. This translates into CASSRDKKGTQYF.

The gene calls are TRBV9 and TRBJ2-5, with TRBD2 matching 13 bases. The J segment lost 4 bases and the V segment lost 4 bases, leaving 7 bases of the junction unmatched. The length of the CDR3 is 16 residues. In germline, CDR1 is SGDLS, CDR2 YYNGEE. The CDR3 bases are TGTGCCAGCAGCCCACTAGCGGGAGGGCTAGGAGAGACCCAGTACTTC. Translation gives CASSPLAGGLGETQYF.

The chain is built from TRBV7-9 and TRBJ1-6; D is perhaps TRBD1 (6 bases). The germline V gene has CDR1 SEHNR and CDR2 FQNEAQ (reference sequence). This CDR3 is built from 15 residues. V gave up 0 bases and J gave up 9 bases, with 12 bases separating them. The CDR3 bases are TGTGCCAGCAGCTTAGCGGCAGGGGATATTTCACCCCTCCACTTT. Protein sequence: CASSLAAGDISPLHF.

The chain links TRBV7-2 to TRBJ1-2, with 7 bases that match TRBD1. The CDR3 extends over 15 amino acids. V shed 1 base, J shed 9 bases, and the junction held 11 bases outside the gene matches. Germline CDR1 reads SGHTA; CDR2 reads FQGNSA. The CDR3 is CASSLGRQGGARYTF. The CDR3 region has the DNA TGTGCCAGCAGCTTAGGTCGACAGGGAGGTGCGCGCTACACCTTC.

The DNA for the CDR3 is TGTGCCAGCTCACCAAGGGCGGACGGGAGGGGAACTGAAGCTTTCTTT. Its protein is CASSPRADGRGTEAFF. The chain joins TRBV18 to TRBJ1-1; perhaps TRBD1 as D (5 bases). Trimming cost V 2 bases and J 5 bases, with 18 bases left between them. The CDR3 consists of 16 residues. The germline V gene has CDR1 KGHSH and CDR2 LQKENI.

Points on this clone: The sample has other DNA sequences that encode this CDR3 too. This chain links TRBV30 with TRBJ1-2; D unresolved. The germline V gene encodes CDR1 GTSNPN and CDR2 SVGIG (reference sequence). This CDR3 has 12 residues. Trimming shortened V by 4 bases and J by 2 bases, and 8 bases separated the two germline ends. The CDR3 spells CAWTGGNYGYTF. The CDR3 DNA sequence: TGTGCCTGGACAGGTGGCAACTATGGCTACACCTTC.

This sequence joins TRBV7-9 and TRBJ2-3, with 7 positions matching TRBD2. CDR1 SEHNR and CDR2 FQNEAQ come from the germline V gene (reference sequence). The V gene end was trimmed by 3 bases and the J gene end by 6 bases; junction bases not matched to a gene: 3. The CDR3 has 13 amino acids. The CDR3 bases are TGTGCCAGCAGCTTGGCCGGGGGGGATACGCAGTATTTT. Its translation: CASSLAGGDTQYF.

This clone was recorded once. The chain recombines TRBV19 with TRBJ2-1, with 8 bases lining up with TRBD1. The CDR3 contains 15 residues. V lost 7 bases to trimming and J lost 4 bases; unmatched junction nucleotides: 9. Germline CDR1 and CDR2: LNHDA and SQIVND (reference sequence). CDR3 bases: TGTGCCAGTAACATGAGGGACAGGAGGTACAATGAGCAGTTCTTC. It is translated as CASNMRDRRYNEQFF.

The table lists this clone with a few counts. V is TRBV6-5 and J is TRBJ1-1; 9 bases fit TRBD1. CDR1 and CDR2 (germline): MNHEY, SVGAGI. This CDR3 has 14 amino acids. The junction had 3 bases not matched to a gene; V was cut back by 4 bases and J by 3 bases. CDR3 coding DNA: TGTGCCAGCAGTTCCGACAGGGGGGACACTGAAGCTTTCTTT. Amino acid sequence: CASSSDRGDTEAFF.